This T cell receptor (beta chain) stems from a study of T-cell memory formation after mild COVID-19. TCRdb itself ran the 5' RACE reads through MiXCR, one entry per CDR3 protein. The sample has approximately 240,000 distinct CDR3 sequences; over 15% are singletons. Trimming removed 2 bases at V and 13 bases at J, with 14 bases between. This CDR3 has 12 amino acids. Germline CDR1 and CDR2: MNHEY and SVGEGT. This clonotype was counted between two and nine times. J is TRBJ1-2 and V is TRBV6-2 or TRBV6-3; D is uncertain. Sequencing was performed on PBMCs or a T cell subset sorted from them (not recorded which). The TCR comes from a man younger than 35 who had mild COVID-19 (a few samples of this study predate the infection). Cell type and time point are not known. The CDR3, as DNA: TGTGCCAGCAGTTACGGCGGGCACCCGGTCACCTTC. Its translation: CASSYGGHPVTF.